The 18 T cell receptor beta chains listed next were all sequenced from one sample in a study of blood T cell repertoires in COVID-19. Assay used: immunoSEQ multiplex PCR; TCRdb lists only in-frame clones, some missing. The sample holds a few hundred thousand clones, approximately 89% seen once. The sample comprised PBMCs or T cells enriched from blood (not recorded which). These receptors were collected from a woman in her forties who had been exposed to COVID-19.

V usage is TRBV7-3 and J usage is TRBJ2-3; TRBD1 agrees at 11 bases. Trimming removed 1 base from V and 4 bases from J; junction bases left unmatched: 1. Germline V gives CDR1 SGHTA, CDR2 FQGTGA. The CDR3 has 15 residues. CDR3 in DNA: TGTGCCAGCAGCTTAATGGGACAGGGGGCAGATACGCAGTATTTT. As protein: CASSLMGQGADTQYF.

The CDR3 bases are TGTGCCATCAGGGGACACCCAGCTAACTATGGCTACACCTTC. This encodes CAIRGHPANYGYTF. The chain combines TRBV10-3 with TRBJ1-2; tentatively, D is TRBD1 (6 bases). The germline V gene has CDR1 ENHRY and CDR2 SYGVKD. The ends were cut back, 6 bases at V and 0 bases at J, with 11 bases in the middle. The CDR3 length is 14 residues.

The V and J genes are TRBV28 and TRBJ1-6, with TRBD1 matching 8 bases. CDR1 and CDR2 (germline): MDHEN, SYDVKM. J gave up 14 bases and V 6 bases, and 15 bases lay outside the gene matches. The CDR3 covers 15 residues. The chain's CDR3 is CASSSGDRSHPALHF. The DNA of the CDR3 is TGTGCCAGCAGCTCAGGGGACAGGTCCCATCCGGCCCTCCACTTT.

The chain is built from TRBV4-1 and TRBJ1-2; 12 bases align to TRBD1. The CDR3 is 17 amino acids. V dropped 4 bases and J dropped 4; count of bases not matched to a gene: 10. CDR1 and CDR2 (germline): MGHRA, YSYEKL. CDR3 nucleotide sequence: TGCGCCAGCAGCCGGCCCGGGACAGGGGGCGCAGGCTATGGCTACACCTTC. Translation gives CASSRPGTGGAGYGYTF.

The chain recombines TRBV19 with TRBJ1-1; unclear D gene. This CDR3 is built from 11 residues. V lost 9 bases and J lost 5, with 10 bases in between. Per the germline V gene, CDR1 is LNHDA and CDR2 is SQIVND (reference sequence). CDR3 bases: TGTGCCAGCAAGACCGGGACTGAAGCTTTCTTT. Translated, it gives CASKTGTEAFF. Based on the CDR3 plus reference TRBV19 and TRBJ1-1, the full variable domain is DGGITQSPKYLFRKEGQNVTLSCEQNLNHDAMYWYRQDPGQGLRLIYYSQIVNDFQKGDIAEGYSVSREKKESFPLTVTSAQKNPTAFYLCASKTGTEAFFGQGTRLTVV.

This chain uses TRBV24-1 with TRBJ1-1; 7 bases fit TRBD1. The CDR3 covers 14 residues. Germline CDR1 and CDR2: KGHDR and SFDVKD. V shed 5 bases and J 1 base; nucleotides not matched to a gene: 3. The CDR3, as DNA: TGTGCCACCAGTGCAGGGGGAAGGAACACTGAAGCTTTCTTT. Translating gives CATSAGGRNTEAFF.

This chain links TRBV7-9 with TRBJ1-5, with D perhaps TRBD1 (5 bases). The ends were cut back, 2 bases at V and 2 bases at J, with 16 bases in the middle. The CDR3 spans 17 residues. CDR1 SEHNR and CDR2 FQNEAQ come from the germline V gene (reference sequence). Written as DNA, the CDR3 is TGTGCCAGCAGCTTATCTCTGCAGGGCGCGGGCAATCAGCCCCAGCATTTT. This gives the protein CASSLSLQGAGNQPQHF.

V usage is TRBV29-1 and J usage is TRBJ1-5; no clear D gene. The CDR3 is made up of 13 amino acids. Trimming shortened V by 4 bases and J by 0 bases, and 7 bases separated the two germline ends. Germline V gene data show CDR1 as SQVTM and CDR2 as ANQGSEA. CDR3 protein: CSVGQFSNQPQHF. The CDR3 DNA sequence: TGCAGCGTTGGTCAGTTTAGCAATCAGCCCCAGCATTTT.

This clone appeared a single time. The CDR3 DNA is TGTGCCAGCAGTCCGACAGGGGGTAACACTGAAGCTTTCTTT. Protein: CASSPTGGNTEAFF. The chain carries TRBV28 and TRBJ1-1; the match to TRBD1 covers 9 bases. The CDR3 length is 14 residues. Trimming removed 5 bases from V and 2 bases from J; junction bases left unmatched: 3. Germline V CDR1 and CDR2: MDHEN, SYDVKM.

The chain has TRBV14 and TRBJ1-6, with D possibly TRBD1 on 5 matching bases. The CDR3 totals 14 residues. V was pared by 0 bases and J by 9 bases, with 9 bases between. The germline V gene has CDR1 SGHDN and CDR2 FVKESK. The CDR3 nucleotides read TGTGCCAGCAGCCAAGACCGGGGGTTTTCACCCCTCCACTTT. It yields the protein CASSQDRGFSPLHF.

CDR3 nucleotide sequence: TGCGCCAGCAGCGGTACAGAATACAATGAGCAGTTCTTC. Translation: CASSGTEYNEQFF. This chain joins TRBV5-1 and TRBJ2-1; no firm D call. Between the trimmed V and J ends, which lost 4 bases and 4 bases, there was a span of 9 bases. Germline V gives CDR1 SGHRS, CDR2 YFSETQ. This CDR3 spans 13 amino acids.

The rearrangement links TRBV15 to TRBJ1-2; 8 bases align to TRBD1. From germline, CDR1 is LNHNV and CDR2 YYDKDF (reference sequence). The CDR3 has 15 amino acids. V was clipped by 6 bases and J by 1 base; unmatched bases: 7. Here the CDR3 DNA reads TGTGCCACCAGGGGGCAGGGGGCCTTTAACTATGGCTACACCTTC. It yields the protein CATRGQGAFNYGYTF.

This chain uses TRBV29-1 with TRBJ1-2, with TRBD1 identical over 7 bases. The germline CDR1 and CDR2 sequences are SQVTM and ANQGSEA. Trimming cost V 3 bases and J 3 bases; bases outside gene matches: 1. The CDR3 length is 12 residues. The CDR3 sequence is CSVDQGDYGYTF. CDR3 nucleotides: TGCAGCGTTGACCAGGGGGACTATGGCTACACCTTC.

J is TRBJ2-1 and V is TRBV18, with TRBD2 identical over 14 bases. V lost 3 bases to trimming and J lost 9 bases; unmatched junction nucleotides: 1. CDR1 is KGHSH, CDR2 LQKENI, per germline. This CDR3 spans 14 amino acids. The CDR3 DNA follows: TGTGCCAGCTCACCCGGACTAGCGGGAGGTGAGCAGTTCTTC. It translates to CASSPGLAGGEQFF.

J is TRBJ2-3 and V is TRBV13; D uncertain. CDR1 is PRHDT, CDR2 FYEKMQ, per germline (reference sequence). The CDR3 has 14 residues. V was pared by 5 bases and J by 0 bases, with 9 bases between. CDR3 in amino acids: CASSPTPSTDTQYF. The CDR3 DNA reads as TGTGCCAGCAGCCCCACTCCTAGCACAGATACGCAGTATTTT.

CDR3 DNA sequence: TGTGCCAGCAGCTTTTACAGGGACGGTGAAAAACTGTTTTTT. It encodes CASSFYRDGEKLFF. The chain recombines TRBV5-8 with TRBJ1-4; possibly TRBD1 for D (6 bases). The CDR3 runs to 14 residues. Germline V CDR1 and CDR2: SGHTS, YDEGEE. Deletions cut 2 bases from V and 7 bases from J, with 12 bases between.

V gene TRBV6-2 or TRBV6-3 combines with J gene TRBJ2-2, with D hard to call. Trimming removed 4 bases from V and 1 base from J, with 7 bases in between. The germline CDR1 and CDR2 sequences are MNHEY and SVGEGT. The CDR3 is made up of 14 amino acids. The CDR3 is CASSLSGNTGELFF. The CDR3 DNA follows: TGTGCCAGCAGTTTGTCCGGGAACACCGGGGAGCTGTTTTTT.

Of note for this clone: This CDR3 is also generated by other DNA sequences in the sample. This sequence joins TRBV7-2 and TRBJ2-5; D is unclear. Germline-derived CDR1 and CDR2 are SGHTA and FQGNSA. The CDR3 has 13 residues. The V end lost 1 base, the J end lost 4 bases, and 7 bases lay between the germline ends. The CDR3 loop is CASSLGRGETQYF. In nucleotides, the CDR3 is TGTGCCAGCAGCTTAGGTCGAGGAGAGACCCAGTACTTC.